The rows below give T cell receptor beta chains drawn from one sample of a study of T cells in Graves' hyperthyroidism and ophthalmopathy. A single record per CDR3 protein comes from TCRdb applying MiXCR to the multiplex PCR reads. Seen here are about 400,000 distinct CDR3 sequences, roughly 15% observed once, and the top ten hold roughly a fifth. The sample comprised blood. The source is a woman aged 55-69 years with Graves' ophthalmopathy. Both conserved end residues are part of each CDR3. Fields, in order: V gene, clone size, J gene, D gene, CDR3 DNA, CDR3 protein. A D gene is named only where the DNA matches it firmly. Not all rows give a size; the values are once, few, many and, for expanded clones, a class.

v_gene: TRBV12-3/TRBV12-4
abundance: many
j_gene: TRBJ1-5
d_gene: -
CDR3nt: TGTGCCAGCAGCTCCCAGTGGCCCAATCAGCCCCAGCATTTT
CDR3aa: CASSSQWPNQPQHF

v_gene: TRBV28
abundance: many
j_gene: TRBJ2-4
d_gene: -
CDR3nt: TGTGCCAGCAGTTTCCCCCCCGGGGGCCGGGTTGGCAAAAACATTCAGTACTTC
CDR3aa: CASSFPPGGRVGKNIQYF

v_gene: TRBV2
abundance: many
j_gene: TRBJ1-2
d_gene: TRBD1
CDR3nt: TGTGCCAGCAGGGGGACAGGGAACTACTATGGCTACACCTTC
CDR3aa: CASRGTGNYYGYTF

v_gene: TRBV6-5
abundance: few
j_gene: TRBJ2-1
d_gene: -
CDR3nt: TGTGCCAGCAGTTACTCCAACCCAGGGGTCTCCTACAATGAGCAGTTCTTC
CDR3aa: CASSYSNPGVSYNEQFF

v_gene: TRBV3-1
abundance: many
j_gene: TRBJ2-3
d_gene: TRBD2
CDR3nt: TGTGCCAGCAGCCAAGGATTAGCGGGAGGGCCTAGTACGCAGTATTTT
CDR3aa: CASSQGLAGGPSTQYF

v_gene: TRBV6-1
abundance: many
j_gene: TRBJ1-6
d_gene: TRBD1
CDR3nt: TGTGCCAGCAGTCGGGACAGGGGGAATTCACCCCTCCACTTT
CDR3aa: CASSRDRGNSPLHF

v_gene: TRBV7-3
abundance: -
j_gene: TRBJ2-1
d_gene: TRBD2
CDR3nt: TGTGCCAGCAGCTTAACAATAGCGGGTAATGAGCAGTTCTTC
CDR3aa: CASSLTIAGNEQFF

v_gene: TRBV5-1
abundance: few
j_gene: TRBJ2-3
d_gene: -
CDR3nt: TGCGCCAGCAGCTCACAAGGGAGTACAGATACGCAGTATTTT
CDR3aa: CASSSQGSTDTQYF

v_gene: TRBV27
abundance: many
j_gene: TRBJ1-1
d_gene: -
CDR3nt: TGTGCCAGCAGTCGCACCAGTGGAGGGACGGTACTGAAAGCTTTCTTT
CDR3aa: CASSRTSGGTVLKAFF

v_gene: TRBV7-3
abundance: many
j_gene: TRBJ2-1
d_gene: TRBD1
CDR3nt: TGTGCCAGCAGCTGGGGGACAGGGAGGAATGAGCAGTTCTTC
CDR3aa: CASSWGTGRNEQFF

v_gene: TRBV7-9
abundance: many
j_gene: TRBJ2-5
d_gene: TRBD2
CDR3nt: TGTGCCAGCAGCTCTCCGGGACTAGCGAAAGAGACCCAGTACTTC
CDR3aa: CASSSPGLAKETQYF

v_gene: TRBV29-1
abundance: many
j_gene: TRBJ2-7
d_gene: TRBD1
CDR3nt: TGCAGCGTTGCCGGGACAGGGGCCTCCTACGAGCAGTACTTC
CDR3aa: CSVAGTGASYEQYF

v_gene: TRBV7-9
abundance: -
j_gene: TRBJ1-4
d_gene: -
CDR3nt: TGTGCCAGCAGCCGGGAGACTGCGGTCATTAATGAAAAACTGTTTTTT
CDR3aa: CASSRETAVINEKLFF

v_gene: TRBV12-3/TRBV12-4
abundance: few
j_gene: TRBJ2-1
d_gene: TRBD2
CDR3nt: TGTGCCAGCACCGGGACTAGCGGGAGGGAAGAGCAGTTCTTC
CDR3aa: CASTGTSGREEQFF

v_gene: TRBV20-1
abundance: many
j_gene: TRBJ2-2
d_gene: -
CDR3nt: TGCAGTGTGACGAGAAGCGGGAACACCGGGGAGCTGTTTTTT
CDR3aa: CSVTRSGNTGELFF

v_gene: TRBV12-3/TRBV12-4
abundance: many
j_gene: TRBJ2-7
d_gene: TRBD1
CDR3nt: TGTGCCAGCAGTTCAGGGGGCTCTACTTTCGAGCAGTACTTC
CDR3aa: CASSSGGSTFEQYF

v_gene: TRBV6-2/TRBV6-3
abundance: -
j_gene: TRBJ2-5
d_gene: -
CDR3nt: TGTGCCAGCAGTTACCTCGCGGTGGAGACCCAGTACTTC
CDR3aa: CASSYLAVETQYF

v_gene: TRBV27
abundance: many
j_gene: TRBJ1-1
d_gene: -
CDR3nt: TGTGCCAGCAGTTTATCGGAGGGGATTAACACTGAAGCTTTCTTT
CDR3aa: CASSLSEGINTEAFF

v_gene: TRBV5-8
abundance: few
j_gene: TRBJ1-5
d_gene: -
CDR3nt: TGTGCCAGCAGCTGGGATGCCAATCAGCCCCAGCATTTT
CDR3aa: CASSWDANQPQHF

v_gene: TRBV5-6
abundance: few
j_gene: TRBJ2-7
d_gene: -
CDR3nt: TGTGCCAGCAGCTTCTCCAACTACGAGCAGTACTTC
CDR3aa: CASSFSNYEQYF

v_gene: TRBV10-3
abundance: few
j_gene: TRBJ2-6
d_gene: TRBD1
CDR3nt: TGTGCCATCAGTGGACAGGGGGCTGGGGCCAACGTCCTGACTTTC
CDR3aa: CAISGQGAGANVLTF

v_gene: TRBV12-3/TRBV12-4
abundance: -
j_gene: TRBJ2-1
d_gene: -
CDR3nt: TGTGCCAGCAGTTTAGTGTTGCGACCTAGTTCCTACAATGAGCAGTTCTTC
CDR3aa: CASSLVLRPSSYNEQFF

v_gene: TRBV7-2
abundance: many
j_gene: TRBJ2-7
d_gene: TRBD2
CDR3nt: TGTGCCAGCAGCTTAGAAGCGGGAGCGATCTCCGAGCAGTACTTC
CDR3aa: CASSLEAGAISEQYF

v_gene: TRBV5-1
abundance: many
j_gene: TRBJ2-7
d_gene: -
CDR3nt: TGCGCCAGCAGCTTCCGGGACCCCTACGAGCAGTACTTC
CDR3aa: CASSFRDPYEQYF

v_gene: TRBV5-1
abundance: many
j_gene: TRBJ1-1
d_gene: -
CDR3nt: TGCGCCAGCAGCGGTGGGGGAAGGACTGAAGCTTTCTTT
CDR3aa: CASSGGGRTEAFF

v_gene: TRBV2
abundance: -
j_gene: TRBJ2-5
d_gene: -
CDR3nt: TGTGCCAGCAGTGGAGAAGGGCCTGGAGAGACCCAGTACTTC
CDR3aa: CASSGEGPGETQYF

v_gene: TRBV20-1
abundance: many
j_gene: TRBJ2-1
d_gene: TRBD2
CDR3nt: TGCAGTGCTAGGAACCAGCGGGACTTCAATGAGCAGTTCTTC
CDR3aa: CSARNQRDFNEQFF

v_gene: TRBV28
abundance: many
j_gene: TRBJ2-1
d_gene: TRBD1
CDR3nt: TGTGCCAGCCTCAGGGGGCCCTCCTACAATGAGCAGTTCTTC
CDR3aa: CASLRGPSYNEQFF

v_gene: TRBV19
abundance: -
j_gene: TRBJ2-7
d_gene: -
CDR3nt: TGTGCCAGTAGTATGCGCCCGGGCGAGCAGTACTTC
CDR3aa: CASSMRPGEQYF

v_gene: TRBV30
abundance: many
j_gene: TRBJ2-3
d_gene: -
CDR3nt: TGTGCCTGGAGGGAGGGAGGCACAGATACGCAGTATTTT
CDR3aa: CAWREGGTDTQYF

v_gene: TRBV14
abundance: -
j_gene: TRBJ1-3
d_gene: TRBD1
CDR3nt: TGTGCCAGCAGCCAAGGGACAGGGGGAACTGGAAACACCATATATTTT
CDR3aa: CASSQGTGGTGNTIYF

v_gene: TRBV24-1
abundance: -
j_gene: TRBJ1-6
d_gene: -
CDR3nt: TGTGCCACTTCAGGGATTGTGTTTAATTCACCCCTCCACTTT
CDR3aa: CATSGIVFNSPLHF

v_gene: TRBV5-1
abundance: -
j_gene: TRBJ2-3
d_gene: -
CDR3nt: TGCGCCAGCAGCTCGGATGGGGTCTCAGCGGATACGCAGTATTTT
CDR3aa: CASSSDGVSADTQYF

v_gene: TRBV6-5
abundance: many
j_gene: TRBJ1-5
d_gene: -
CDR3nt: TGTGCCAGCAGTTACGCGGGGAGCAATCAGCCCCAGCATTTT
CDR3aa: CASSYAGSNQPQHF

v_gene: TRBV9
abundance: few
j_gene: TRBJ2-3
d_gene: -
CDR3nt: TGTGCCAGCAGCACTCGGACTAGCACAGATACGCAGTATTTT
CDR3aa: CASSTRTSTDTQYF

v_gene: TRBV5-4
abundance: many
j_gene: TRBJ2-1
d_gene: -
CDR3nt: TGTGCCAGCAGCTTATCCGGGACCACCCATGAGCAGTTCTTC
CDR3aa: CASSLSGTTHEQFF

v_gene: TRBV30
abundance: -
j_gene: TRBJ2-1
d_gene: TRBD2
CDR3nt: TGTGCCACCAACCCCCTAGCGGGAGGGTACAATGAGCAGTTCTTC
CDR3aa: CATNPLAGGYNEQFF

v_gene: TRBV11-3
abundance: many
j_gene: TRBJ2-1
d_gene: TRBD2
CDR3nt: TGTGCCAGCAGCTTAGGTCTGCGGGAGGACAATGAGCAGTTCTTC
CDR3aa: CASSLGLREDNEQFF

v_gene: TRBV14
abundance: -
j_gene: TRBJ2-5
d_gene: -
CDR3nt: TGTGCCAGCAGCCCAGATCGGGGCTGGGAGACCCAGTACTTC
CDR3aa: CASSPDRGWETQYF